This record concerns one TCR beta chain sequence. These data come from a study of low-dose radiotherapy and immunotherapy resistance in tumors. On the study more broadly: Administration of intravenous cyclophosphamide at 200 mg/m2 took place every two weeks, one day before radiation and immunotherapy.

Stated time point: after trial treatment. Noted treatment: LDRT plus nivolumab, ipilimumab, low-dose cyclophosphamide and aspirin (RACIN trial). The donors' regimen was nivolumab, ipilimumab, aspirin, low-dose cyclophosphamide and low-dose radiotherapy. Enrollment required an advanced solid tumor negative for tumor-infiltrating lymphocytes. TRAV- and TRBV-specific primers, spanning alpha and beta chains, primed first-strand cDNA. TCRs underwent roughly 19 PCR cycles of amplification with a constant-region primer and V-primer adapter. TCRdb reprocessed the reads via MiXCR and lists one record per CDR3 protein. The sample records 100,000 or so distinct CDR3 sequences, more than 20% being singletons. The ends were cut back, 6 bases at V and 7 bases at J, with 14 bases in the middle. This CDR3 spans 13 amino acids. CDR1 and CDR2 from the germline V gene are SGHRS and YFSETQ.

The chain combines TRBV5-1 with TRBJ2-1; tentative D call: TRBD2 (5 bases). Sequenced here: PBMCs, sampled after low-dose radiotherapy plus immunotherapy. The sequence was obtained from a male donor with prostate cancer. CDR3 coding DNA: TGCGCCAGCACGGTGGGTACGGGGAATGAGCAGTTCTTC. This translates into CASTVGTGNEQFF.